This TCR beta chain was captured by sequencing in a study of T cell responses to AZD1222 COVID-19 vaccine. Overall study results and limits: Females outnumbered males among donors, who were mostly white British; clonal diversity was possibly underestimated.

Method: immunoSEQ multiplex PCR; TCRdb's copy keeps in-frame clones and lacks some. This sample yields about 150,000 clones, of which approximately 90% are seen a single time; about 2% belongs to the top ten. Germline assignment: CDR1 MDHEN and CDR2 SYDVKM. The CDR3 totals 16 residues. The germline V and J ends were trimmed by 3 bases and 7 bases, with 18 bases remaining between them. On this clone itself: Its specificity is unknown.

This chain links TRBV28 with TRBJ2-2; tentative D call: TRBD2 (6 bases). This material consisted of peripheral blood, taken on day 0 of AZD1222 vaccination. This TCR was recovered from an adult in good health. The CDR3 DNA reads TGTGCCAGCAGTTTCTCGAGACTAGTCGTTTTCGGGGAGCTGTTTTTT. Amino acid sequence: CASSFSRLVVFGELFF.